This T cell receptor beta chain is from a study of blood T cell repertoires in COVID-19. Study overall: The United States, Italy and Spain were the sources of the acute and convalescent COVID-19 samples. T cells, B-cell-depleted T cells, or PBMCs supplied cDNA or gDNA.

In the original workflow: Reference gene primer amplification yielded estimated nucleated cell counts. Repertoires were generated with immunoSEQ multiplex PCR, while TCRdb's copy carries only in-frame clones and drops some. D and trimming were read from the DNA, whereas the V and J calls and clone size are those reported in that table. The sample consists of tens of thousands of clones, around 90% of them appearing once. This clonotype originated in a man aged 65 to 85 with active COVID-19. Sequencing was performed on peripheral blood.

For the CDR3, the DNA is TGTGCCACCGCCGGGACAAGTGATAATTCACCCCTCCACTTT. This encodes CATAGTSDNSPLHF. V usage is TRBV3-1 (or the pseudogene TRBV3-2) and J usage is TRBJ1-6; perhaps TRBD1 as D (6 bases). V was pared by 10 bases and J by 5 bases, with 15 bases between. CDR3 length: 14 amino acids. CDR1 and CDR2 from the germline V gene are LGHDT and YNNKEL (reference sequence).